This T cell receptor beta chain was sequenced during a study of T cell responses to AZD1222 COVID-19 vaccine. Study-wide results and caveats: Across spike, vaccine-associated CD4 TCRs were found, dominant at 160-218 and 743-854. Every sample of the repertoires postdated the peak T cell response. Clonal diversity was possibly underestimated, and white British individuals and females predominated among donors.

As regards this clone: What it binds is not known.

Data came from immunoSEQ multiplex PCR; TCRdb stores just in-frame clones and leaves some out. This table holds more than 95,000 clones, approximately 90% found once. The source of this sequence is an adult who received the AZD1222 COVID-19 vaccine. The source material was peripheral blood, sampled 28 days after the second AZD1222 dose.

The CDR3 is CASSFSGGAGASYEQYF. In nucleotides, the CDR3 is TGTGCCAGTAGTTTTAGCGGGGGGGCTGGGGCCTCCTACGAGCAGTACTTC. The chain links TRBV19 to TRBJ2-7; 11 bases match TRBD2. The trim removed 5 bases at V and 0 bases at J, leaving 9 bases unmatched. This CDR3 has 17 amino acids. The germline gives CDR1 LNHDA, CDR2 SQIVND (reference sequence).